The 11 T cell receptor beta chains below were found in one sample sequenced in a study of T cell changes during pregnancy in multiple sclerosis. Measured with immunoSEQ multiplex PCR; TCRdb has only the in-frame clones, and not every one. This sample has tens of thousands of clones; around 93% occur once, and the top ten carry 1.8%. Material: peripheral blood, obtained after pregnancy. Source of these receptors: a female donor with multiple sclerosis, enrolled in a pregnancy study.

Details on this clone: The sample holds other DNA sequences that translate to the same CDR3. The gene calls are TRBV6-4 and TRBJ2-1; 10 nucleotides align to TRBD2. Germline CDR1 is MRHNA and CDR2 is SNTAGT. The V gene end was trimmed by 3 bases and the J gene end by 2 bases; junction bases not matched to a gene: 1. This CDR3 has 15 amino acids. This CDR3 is CASSDSGGTYNEQFF. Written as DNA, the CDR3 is TGTGCCAGCAGTGATAGCGGGGGGACCTACAATGAGCAGTTCTTC.

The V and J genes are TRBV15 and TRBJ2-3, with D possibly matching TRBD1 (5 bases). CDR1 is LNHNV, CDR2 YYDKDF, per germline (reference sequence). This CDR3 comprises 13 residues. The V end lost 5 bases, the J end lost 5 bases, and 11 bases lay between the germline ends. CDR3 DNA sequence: TGTGCCACCAGCCTCAGGGATAAAGATACGCAGTATTTT. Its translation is CATSLRDKDTQYF.

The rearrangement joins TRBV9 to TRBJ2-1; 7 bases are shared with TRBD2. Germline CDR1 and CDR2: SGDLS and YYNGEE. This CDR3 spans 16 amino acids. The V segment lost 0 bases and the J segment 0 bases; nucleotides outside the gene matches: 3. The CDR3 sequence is CASSVEASGSYNEQFF. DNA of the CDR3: TGTGCCAGCAGCGTAGAGGCTAGCGGCTCCTACAATGAGCAGTTCTTC.

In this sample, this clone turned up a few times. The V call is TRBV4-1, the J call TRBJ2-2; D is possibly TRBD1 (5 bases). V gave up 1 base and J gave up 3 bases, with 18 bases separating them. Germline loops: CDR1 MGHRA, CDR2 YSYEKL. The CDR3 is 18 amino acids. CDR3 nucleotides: TGCGCCAGCAGCCAAGTGGGTGTGAGGACATCTGACACCGGGGAGCTGTTTTTT. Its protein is CASSQVGVRTSDTGELFF.

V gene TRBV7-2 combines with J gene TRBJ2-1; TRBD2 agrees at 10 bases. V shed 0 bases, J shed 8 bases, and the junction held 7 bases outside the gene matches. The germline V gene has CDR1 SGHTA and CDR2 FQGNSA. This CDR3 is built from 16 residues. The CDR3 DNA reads TGTGCCAGCAGCTTAGCAGGGGCTAGCGGGAGATATGAGCAGTTCTTC. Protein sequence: CASSLAGASGRYEQFF.

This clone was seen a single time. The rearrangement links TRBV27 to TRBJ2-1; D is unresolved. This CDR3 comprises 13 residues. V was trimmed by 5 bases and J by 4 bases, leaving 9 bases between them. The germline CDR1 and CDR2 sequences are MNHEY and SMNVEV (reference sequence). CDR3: CASSTRSYNEQFF. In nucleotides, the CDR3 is TGTGCCAGCAGTACCCGGTCATACAATGAGCAGTTCTTC.

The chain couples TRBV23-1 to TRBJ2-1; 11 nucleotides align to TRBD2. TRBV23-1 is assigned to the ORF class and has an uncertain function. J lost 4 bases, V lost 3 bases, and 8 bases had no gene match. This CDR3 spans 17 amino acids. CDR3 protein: CASSQYKGLAVYNEQFF. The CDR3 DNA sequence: TGCGCCAGCAGTCAGTATAAGGGACTAGCGGTTTACAATGAGCAGTTCTTC.

The DNA for the CDR3 is TGTGCCAGCTCGCCTACTAGCGGGAGAGGCCAAGAGACCCAGTACTTC. It codes for CASSPTSGRGQETQYF. The V gene is TRBV18, the J gene TRBJ2-5, with 11 bases that match TRBD2. In germline, CDR1 is KGHSH, CDR2 LQKENI. This CDR3 is 16 amino acids long. Trimming at V came to 6 bases and at J to 1 base, leaving 7 bases not matched to a gene.

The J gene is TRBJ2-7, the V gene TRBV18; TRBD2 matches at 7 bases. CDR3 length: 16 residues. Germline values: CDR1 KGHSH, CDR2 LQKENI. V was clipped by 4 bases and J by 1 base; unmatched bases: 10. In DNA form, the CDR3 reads TGTGCCAGCTCACTTTGGGGGGGACTTGAATCCTACGAGCAGTACTTC. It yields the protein CASSLWGGLESYEQYF. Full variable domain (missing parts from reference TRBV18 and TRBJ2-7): NAGVMQNPRHLVRRRGQEARLRCSPMKGHSHVYWYRQLPEEGLKFMVYLQKENIIDESGMPKERFSAEFPKEGPSILRIQQVVRGDSAAYFCASSLWGGLESYEQYFGPGTRLTVT.

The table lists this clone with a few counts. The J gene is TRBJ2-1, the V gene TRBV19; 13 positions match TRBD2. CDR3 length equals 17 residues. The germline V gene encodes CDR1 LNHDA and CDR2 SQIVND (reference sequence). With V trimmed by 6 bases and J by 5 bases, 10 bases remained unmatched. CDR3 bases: TGTGCCAGTAGCGAGCTATTAGGGACTAGCGGGAACAATGAGCAGTTCTTC. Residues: CASSELLGTSGNNEQFF. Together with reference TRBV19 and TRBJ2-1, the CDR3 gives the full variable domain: DGGITQSPKYLFRKEGQNVTLSCEQNLNHDAMYWYRQDPGQGLRLIYYSQIVNDFQKGDIAEGYSVSREKKESFPLTVTSAQKNPTAFYLCASSELLGTSGNNEQFFGPGTRLTVL.

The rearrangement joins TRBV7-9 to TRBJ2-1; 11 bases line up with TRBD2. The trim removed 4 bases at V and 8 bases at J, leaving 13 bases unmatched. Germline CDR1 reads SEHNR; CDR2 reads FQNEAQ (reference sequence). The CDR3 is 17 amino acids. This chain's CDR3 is CASSSPVELAGEHEQFF. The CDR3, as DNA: TGTGCCAGCAGCTCACCGGTGGAACTAGCGGGAGAACATGAGCAGTTCTTC.